This TCR beta chain was sequenced for a study of human T cells and chemical hapten exposure. TCRdb independently ran MiXCR on the RACE reads; one entry per CDR3 protein. The profile covers tens of thousands of distinct CDR3 sequences, with roughly a tenth appearing a single time and roughly 6% taken by the ten largest. Time point here: pre-sensitization, week 0. Sample treatment: therapeutic diphenylcyclopropenone sensitization with weekly scalp DPC. In its sample, this clonotype was seen many times. From germline, CDR1 is SGDLS and CDR2 YYNGEE. V was pared by 0 bases and J by 9 bases, with 15 bases between. The CDR3 length is 14 residues.

The clonotype comes from a young man with alopecia areata. Some clones in this sample may be carry-over from other donors' samples. The rearrangement links TRBV9 to TRBJ2-5; TRBD1 might be the D (5 bases). Sequenced material: whole blood, taken in connection with sensitization to the hapten diphenylcyclopropenone (DPC). The CDR3, as DNA: TGTGCCAGCAGCGTAGCTTGGGGCGAGAGACCCCAGTACTTC. Residues: CASSVAWGERPQYF.